This T cell receptor (beta chain) is from a study of neurological immune-mediated disorders. Study-wide points: In HTLV-1-associated myelopathy, TCR clonal expansion was greatest, and in multiple sclerosis it was least, below healthy controls.

It was by 5'RACE with 10-nucleotide random UMIs that the cDNA was made. Sequencing runs each generated in excess of 170 million TCR-beta sequences derived from 15-18 subjects. TCRdb reprocessed the 5' RACE reads via MiXCR and lists one record per CDR3 protein. The data contain about 30,000 distinct CDR3 sequences, about 15% of them singletons. Libraries used 2 million unsorted PBMCs kept frozen in RNAlater. Germline loops: CDR1 SGHKS, CDR2 YYEKEE (reference sequence). There are 16 residues in the CDR3. V lost 0 bases and J lost 0, with 9 bases in between. This clonotype was seen ten or more times. Its antigen is not identified.

Sequenced: PBMCs. This TCR came from a man between 65 and 79 years old in good health. This chain joins TRBV5-5 and TRBJ1-4; the D is unclear. This chain's CDR3 is CASSLGLQTTNEKLFF. Here the CDR3 DNA reads TGTGCCAGCAGCTTGGGTCTCCAGACAACTAATGAAAAACTGTTTTTT.